This T cell receptor (beta chain) was obtained from a study of T cell responses to AZD1222 COVID-19 vaccine. Study-wide results and caveats: Regions 160-218 and 743-854 dominated among vaccine-associated CD4 TCRs spanning spike.

The CDR3 has 10 residues. Germline values: CDR1 SQVTM, CDR2 ANQGSEA. V gave up 5 bases and J gave up 4 bases, with 5 bases separating them. Worth noting for this clone: Its antigen is not known.

Using immunoSEQ multiplex PCR, the repertoire was profiled, and TCRdb retains in-frame clones only, with some absent. Of 130,000 or so clones listed, roughly 90% are singletons. The V call is TRBV29-1, the J call TRBJ1-1; D gene unclear. Sequencing used peripheral blood, obtained 28 days after the second AZD1222 dose. The sequence came from an adult who received the AZD1222 COVID-19 vaccine. The CDR3 protein is CSVTRTEAFF. The CDR3 nucleotides are TGCAGCGTTACCCGCACTGAAGCTTTCTTT.